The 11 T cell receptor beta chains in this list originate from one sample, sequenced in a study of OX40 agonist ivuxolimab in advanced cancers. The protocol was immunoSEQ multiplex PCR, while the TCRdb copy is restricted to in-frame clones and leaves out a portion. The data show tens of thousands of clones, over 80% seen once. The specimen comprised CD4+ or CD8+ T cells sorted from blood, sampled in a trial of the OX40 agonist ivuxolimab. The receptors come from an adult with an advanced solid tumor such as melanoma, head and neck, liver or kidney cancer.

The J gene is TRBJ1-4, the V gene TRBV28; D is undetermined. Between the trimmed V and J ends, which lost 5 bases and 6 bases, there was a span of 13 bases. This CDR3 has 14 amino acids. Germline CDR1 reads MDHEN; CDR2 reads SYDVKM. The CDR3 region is CASSRRGMDEKLFF. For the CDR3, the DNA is TGTGCCAGCAGTCGCCGAGGGATGGATGAAAAACTGTTTTTT.

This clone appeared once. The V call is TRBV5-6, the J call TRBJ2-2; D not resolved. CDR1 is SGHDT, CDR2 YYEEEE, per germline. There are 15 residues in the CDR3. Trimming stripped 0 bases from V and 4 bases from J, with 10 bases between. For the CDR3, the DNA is TGTGCCAGCAGCTTGGCGGGCCAGAGCACCGGGGAGCTGTTTTTT. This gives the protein CASSLAGQSTGELFF.

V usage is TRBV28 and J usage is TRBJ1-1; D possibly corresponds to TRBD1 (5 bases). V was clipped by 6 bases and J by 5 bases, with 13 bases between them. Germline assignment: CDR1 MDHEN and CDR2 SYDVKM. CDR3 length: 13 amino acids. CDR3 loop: CASRGPSRTEAFF. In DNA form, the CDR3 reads TGTGCCAGCAGGGGGCCAAGCAGGACTGAAGCTTTCTTT.

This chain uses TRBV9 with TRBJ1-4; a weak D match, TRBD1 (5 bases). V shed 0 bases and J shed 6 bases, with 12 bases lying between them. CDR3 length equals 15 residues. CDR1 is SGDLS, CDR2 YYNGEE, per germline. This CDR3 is CASSVGGRGDEKLFF. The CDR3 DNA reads TGTGCCAGCAGCGTAGGCGGGAGAGGGGATGAAAAACTGTTTTTT. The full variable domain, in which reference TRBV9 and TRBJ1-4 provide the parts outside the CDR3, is DSGVTQTPKHLITATGQRVTLRCSPRSGDLSVYWYQQSLDQGLQFLIQYYNGEERAKGNILERFSAQQFPDLHSELNLSSLELGDSALYFCASSVGGRGDEKLFFGSGTQLSVL.

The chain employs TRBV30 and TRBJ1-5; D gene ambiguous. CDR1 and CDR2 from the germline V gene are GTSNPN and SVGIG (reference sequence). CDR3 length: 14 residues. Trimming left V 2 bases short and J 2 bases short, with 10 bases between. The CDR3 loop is CAWSTNVGNQPQHF. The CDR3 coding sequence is TGTGCCTGGAGTACTAACGTTGGCAATCAGCCCCAGCATTTT.

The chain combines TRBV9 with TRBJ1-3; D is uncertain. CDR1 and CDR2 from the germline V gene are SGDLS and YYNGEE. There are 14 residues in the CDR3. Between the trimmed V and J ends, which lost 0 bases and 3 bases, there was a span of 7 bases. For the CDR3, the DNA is TGTGCCAGCAGCGTAGGAAAAGGTGGAAACACCATATATTTT. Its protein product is CASSVGKGGNTIYF.

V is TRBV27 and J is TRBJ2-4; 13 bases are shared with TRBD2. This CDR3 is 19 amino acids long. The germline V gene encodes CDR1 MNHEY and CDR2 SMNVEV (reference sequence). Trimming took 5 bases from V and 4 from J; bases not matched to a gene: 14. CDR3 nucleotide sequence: TGTGCCAGCAGTATAGCCCTTCCGGGACTAGCGGGGCGGAAAAACATTCAGTACTTC. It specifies CASSIALPGLAGRKNIQYF.

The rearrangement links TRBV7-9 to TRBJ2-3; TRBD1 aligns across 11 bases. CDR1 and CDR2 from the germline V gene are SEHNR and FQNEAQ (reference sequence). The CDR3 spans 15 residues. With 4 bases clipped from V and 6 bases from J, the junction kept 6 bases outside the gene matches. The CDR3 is CASSSGQGGEDTQYF. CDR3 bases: TGTGCCAGCAGCTCGGGACAGGGGGGCGAGGATACGCAGTATTTT.

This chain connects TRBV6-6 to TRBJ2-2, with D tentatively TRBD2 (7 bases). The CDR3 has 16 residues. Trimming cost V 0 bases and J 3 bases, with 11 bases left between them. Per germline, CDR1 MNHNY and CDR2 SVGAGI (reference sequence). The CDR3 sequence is CASSYSGGLDTGELFF. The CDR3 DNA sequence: TGTGCCAGCAGTTACTCGGGGGGGCTAGACACCGGGGAGCTGTTTTTT.

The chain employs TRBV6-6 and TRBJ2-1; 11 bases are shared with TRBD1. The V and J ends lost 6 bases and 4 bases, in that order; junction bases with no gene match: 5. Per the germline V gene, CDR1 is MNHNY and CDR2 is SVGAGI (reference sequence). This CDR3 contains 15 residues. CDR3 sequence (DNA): TGTGCCAGCAGCCGCCGGGACAGGGGGTACAATGAGCAGTTCTTC. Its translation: CASSRRDRGYNEQFF.

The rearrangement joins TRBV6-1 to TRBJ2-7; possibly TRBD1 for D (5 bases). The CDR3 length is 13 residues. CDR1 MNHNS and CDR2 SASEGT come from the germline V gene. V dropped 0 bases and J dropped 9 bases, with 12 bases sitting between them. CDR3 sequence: CASSEAWQGGQYF. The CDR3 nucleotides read TGTGCCAGCAGTGAAGCTTGGCAGGGTGGGCAGTACTTC.